This TCR beta chain stems from a study of monozygotic twins with inflammatory bowel disease. Reprocessing the 5' RACE reads, TCRdb reports a single entry for every CDR3 protein and omits DNA. The sample yields approximately 160,000 distinct CDR3 sequences, of which the top ten take up approximately 3%. Germline CDR1 is MNHEY and CDR2 is SVGEGT. The CDR3 consists of 15 residues. The material sequenced was blood. This sequence was found in a human donor with ulcerative colitis or Crohn's disease, or a healthy co-twin of an affected twin (not recorded which). This sequence joins TRBV6-2 or TRBV6-3 and TRBJ2-2; TCRdb lists TRBD1, though no DNA is available to test this call. CDR3: CASSVGTGEVGELFF.